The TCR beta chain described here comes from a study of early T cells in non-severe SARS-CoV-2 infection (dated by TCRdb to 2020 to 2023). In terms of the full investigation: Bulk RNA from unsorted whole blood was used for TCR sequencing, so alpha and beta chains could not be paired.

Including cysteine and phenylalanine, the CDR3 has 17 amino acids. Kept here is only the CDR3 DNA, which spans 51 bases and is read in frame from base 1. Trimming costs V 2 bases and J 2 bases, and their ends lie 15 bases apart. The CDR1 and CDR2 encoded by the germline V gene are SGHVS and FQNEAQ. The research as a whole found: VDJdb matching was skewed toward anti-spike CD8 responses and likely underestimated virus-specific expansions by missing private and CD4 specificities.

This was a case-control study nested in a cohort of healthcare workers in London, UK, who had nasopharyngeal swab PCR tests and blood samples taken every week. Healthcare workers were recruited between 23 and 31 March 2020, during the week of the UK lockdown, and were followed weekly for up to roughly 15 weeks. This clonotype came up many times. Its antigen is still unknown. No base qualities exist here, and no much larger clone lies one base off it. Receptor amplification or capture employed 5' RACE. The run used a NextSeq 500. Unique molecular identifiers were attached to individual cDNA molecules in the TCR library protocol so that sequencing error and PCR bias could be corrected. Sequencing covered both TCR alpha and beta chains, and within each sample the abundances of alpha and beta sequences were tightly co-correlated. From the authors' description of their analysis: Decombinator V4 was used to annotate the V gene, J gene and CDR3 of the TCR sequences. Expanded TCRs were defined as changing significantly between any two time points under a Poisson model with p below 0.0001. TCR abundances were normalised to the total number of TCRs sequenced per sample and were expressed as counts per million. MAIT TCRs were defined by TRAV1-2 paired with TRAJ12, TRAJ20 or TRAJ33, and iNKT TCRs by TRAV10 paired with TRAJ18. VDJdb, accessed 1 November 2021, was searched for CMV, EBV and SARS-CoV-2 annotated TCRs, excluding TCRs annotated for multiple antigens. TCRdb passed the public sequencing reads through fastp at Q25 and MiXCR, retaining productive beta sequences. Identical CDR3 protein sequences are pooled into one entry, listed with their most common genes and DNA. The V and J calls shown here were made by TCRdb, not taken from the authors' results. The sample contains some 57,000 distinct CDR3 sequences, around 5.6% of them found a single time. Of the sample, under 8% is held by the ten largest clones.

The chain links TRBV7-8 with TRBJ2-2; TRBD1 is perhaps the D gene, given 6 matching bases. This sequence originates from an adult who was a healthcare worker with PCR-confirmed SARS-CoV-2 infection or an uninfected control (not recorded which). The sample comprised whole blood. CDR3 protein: CASSLLVGTSNTGELFF. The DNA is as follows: TGTGCCAGCAGCTTATTAGTTGGGACATCAAACACCGGGGAGCTGTTTTTT.